A single sample gave rise to the 10 T cell receptor beta chains below, sequenced in a study of blood T cell repertoires in COVID-19 (TCRdb year 2020). Libraries were made using the immunoSEQ multiplex PCR assay. What TCRdb holds here is the immuneACCESS table cut down to in-frame rearrangements. Part of the clones is not present; checked against another copy, under half of the missing clones reflect an unresolved V gene, and the others are unexplained. The sample yields 57,000 or so clones; around four fifths were counted once. The ten largest clones take up approximately 5% of the sample. Sequenced sample: peripheral blood. The receptors originated from a man between 65 and 85 years old with acute or convalescent COVID-19.

This clone was seen a handful of times. J is TRBJ2-1 and V is TRBV15; possibly TRBD1 for D (9 bases). CDR3 length: 14 residues. Per germline, CDR1 LNHNV and CDR2 YYDKDF (reference sequence). Trimming shortened V by 7 bases and J by 8 bases, and 18 bases separated the two germline ends. CDR3 in amino acids: CATIHGGDRDEQFF. The CDR3 nucleotides read TGTGCCACCATACACGGGGGGGACAGGGATGAGCAGTTCTTC.

The J gene is TRBJ1-1, the V gene TRBV5-1; tentatively, D is TRBD1 (6 bases). This CDR3 is built from 15 residues. V was pared by 5 bases and J by 0 bases, with 14 bases between. Germline V lookup: CDR1 SGHRS, CDR2 YFSETQ. CDR3 region: CASRTGVGMNTEAFF. As DNA, the CDR3 is TGCGCCAGCAGGACAGGTGTAGGGATGAACACTGAAGCTTTCTTT.

This clone was observed once. This chain joins TRBV29-1 and TRBJ2-3, with 8 bases aligning to TRBD1. The germline gives CDR1 SQVTM, CDR2 ANQGSEA. This CDR3 has 14 residues. With 4 bases clipped from V and 3 bases from J, the junction kept 6 bases outside the gene matches. Here the CDR3 reads CSVGQGASTDTQYF. The CDR3 DNA sequence: TGCAGCGTTGGTCAGGGGGCTAGTACAGATACGCAGTATTTT.

The chain recombines TRBV5-1 with TRBJ1-5; TRBD1 matches at 9 bases. The CDR3 runs to 15 residues. The V and J ends lost 3 bases and 0 bases, in that order; junction bases with no gene match: 1. CDR1 SGHRS and CDR2 YFSETQ come from the germline V gene. In nucleotides, the CDR3 is TGCGCCAGCAGCTGGACAGGGGATAGCAATCAGCCCCAGCATTTT. Translation gives CASSWTGDSNQPQHF.

This chain connects TRBV29-1 to TRBJ2-5; 7 bases align to TRBD1. The length of the CDR3 is 12 residues. V gave up 4 bases and J gave up 5 bases; unmatched junction bases: 4. The V gene's germline CDR1 is SQVTM and CDR2 ANQGSEA. In nucleotides, the CDR3 is TGCAGCGTTGGGACAGGTCGCGAGACCCAGTACTTC. Residues: CSVGTGRETQYF.

The DNA for the CDR3 is TGTGCCAGCAGCTTCGGCAGGTTCATGGAGACCCAGTACTTC. Translation: CASSFGRFMETQYF. V usage is TRBV7-8 and J usage is TRBJ2-5; no reliable D call. Between the trimmed V and J ends, which lost 3 bases and 5 bases, there was a span of 13 bases. CDR1 and CDR2 from the germline V gene are SGHVS and FQNEAQ. The CDR3 has 14 amino acids.

The chain couples TRBV19 to TRBJ1-5; D gene uncertain. CDR3 length: 13 amino acids. Germline-derived CDR1 and CDR2 are LNHDA and SQIVND (reference sequence). V lost 0 bases, J lost 7 bases, and 7 bases lay in between. The CDR3 region has the DNA TGTGCCAGTAGTATAGATCCGTTCCAGCCCCAGCATTTT. This sequence encodes CASSIDPFQPQHF.

This chain connects TRBV2 to TRBJ1-4; D possibly corresponds to TRBD1 (5 bases). V was pared by 2 bases and J by 2 bases, with 9 bases between. Germline assignment: CDR1 SNHLY and CDR2 FYNNEI. The CDR3 runs to 15 residues. In DNA form, the CDR3 reads TGTGCCAGCAGTGAACTTGGGGGGACTAATGAAAAACTGTTTTTT. Its protein product is CASSELGGTNEKLFF.

The chain links TRBV5-1 to TRBJ2-6, with D possibly TRBD2 on 6 matching bases. In germline, CDR1 is SGHRS, CDR2 YFSETQ. The V gene lost 4 bases and the J gene lost 4 bases, with 9 bases spanning the gap. This CDR3 is 14 amino acids long. CDR3 DNA sequence: TGCGCCAGCAGCGGAGGGTACGGGGCCAACGTCCTGACTTTC. This encodes CASSGGYGANVLTF.

The CDR3 loop is CATSDLGQGRATNEKLFF. The CDR3 DNA follows: TGTGCCACCAGTGACCTCGGACAGGGCCGTGCAACTAATGAAAAACTGTTTTTT. V gene TRBV24-1 combines with J gene TRBJ1-4; the match to TRBD1 covers 8 bases. The CDR3 is 18 residues long. Germline V gene lookup returns CDR1 KGHDR and CDR2 SFDVKD. Trimming at V came to 4 bases and at J to 0 bases, leaving 9 bases not matched to a gene.